Here is one T cell receptor (beta chain) with its context. Its antigen is currently unknown. Generated by immunoSEQ multiplex PCR, the TCRdb table keeps only in-frame clones and is missing some. The repertoire consists of roughly 140,000 clones, with 88% occurring once and the leading ten covering under 2.5%. The V gene lost 7 bases and the J gene lost 4 bases, with 8 bases spanning the gap. The CDR3 has 12 amino acids. Germline V gives CDR1 SGDLS, CDR2 YYNGEE. The data derive from a study of T cell responses to AZD1222 COVID-19 vaccine. Study as a whole: Second-dose timings of about 4 or about 12 weeks were pooled. Notes on the study in general: Baseline seropositivity occurred in only a handful of AZD1222 recipients. White British donors predominated, females outnumbered males, and clonal diversity was possibly underestimated. Sampling captured repertoires only after the peak T cell response.

This chain links TRBV9 with TRBJ2-2; D perhaps matches TRBD1 (7 bases). Material: peripheral blood, obtained on day 0 of AZD1222 vaccination. The origin of this receptor is an adult in good health. The CDR3 DNA reads TGTGCCAGCCAGGGGGGCACCGGGGAGCTGTTTTTT. Translation: CASQGGTGELFF.